Below, one T cell receptor (beta chain) is given with its context. The source of the sample is a study of blood T cell repertoires in COVID-19. Study background: Acute-phase and convalescent COVID-19 samples originated in the United States, Italy and Spain. PBMCs, B-cell-depleted T cells, or T cells provided the cDNA or gDNA that made up the material.

The germline V gene has CDR1 MRHNA and CDR2 SNTAGT. With V trimmed by 5 bases and J by 7 bases, 16 bases remained unmatched. The CDR3 totals 18 residues. Original processing methods: Reference gene primer amplification gave nucleated cell count estimates. The repertoire was sequenced with immunoSEQ multiplex PCR; TCRdb's copy has only in-frame clones and lacks some. V, J and clone size were drawn from that table, and D and trimming were deduced from the DNA. Counted here are over 400,000 clones, 75% to 90% occurring once; the ten biggest clones make up roughly 3.2%. The receptor comes from a human donor in a cohort sampled during active COVID-19. Sequenced input: peripheral blood. The genes are TRBV6-4 and TRBJ2-1; 11 positions agree with TRBD2. This CDR3 is CASSRHFPLAGVLNEQFF. The CDR3 DNA follows: TGTGCCAGCAGTCGCCACTTTCCACTAGCGGGAGTCCTGAATGAGCAGTTCTTC.